This T cell receptor beta chain was documented in a study of blood T cell repertoires in COVID-19. At the level of the study: Specimens from acute and convalescent COVID-19 originated in the United States, Italy and Spain. Sources were T cells, B-cell-depleted T cells, or PBMCs; the material itself was cDNA or gDNA.

This clone was seen only once. Original data processing: Amplification of reference gene primers provided the estimated nucleated cell counts. This table comes from immunoSEQ multiplex PCR, and its TCRdb copy is limited to in-frame clones, with some not included. That table gives V, J and clone size, and the DNA gave D and trimming. Of about 350,000 clones detected, 88% appear once; the ten largest clones hold just under 7.5%. J was trimmed by 5 bases and V by 2 bases; bases with no gene match: 6. Germline loops: CDR1 SGHAT, CDR2 FQNNGV. The CDR3 sequence is 16 residues long. Patients from Seattle were sampled longitudinally, starting during active infection.

The chain has TRBV11-2 and TRBJ2-3; 11 bases are a match to TRBD2. The receptor was derived from a woman aged 70-85 years with COVID-19, enrolled during active disease. The material sequenced was peripheral blood. The CDR3 DNA reads as TGTGCCAGCAGCTTACTAGCGGGGGGTAAAGGAGATACGCAGTATTTT. This sequence encodes CASSLLAGGKGDTQYF.